This T cell receptor (beta chain) was captured in a study of T cell responses to AZD1222 COVID-19 vaccine. Overall study context: Some second doses came at about 4 weeks and others at about 12 weeks; these were pooled.

As to this clone: Its antigen is not known.

Trimming took off 2 bases at V and 4 bases at J, with 12 bases between the two ends. Germline V gene lookup returns CDR1 SGHNT and CDR2 YYREEE (reference sequence). The CDR3 contains 15 residues. Study-wide findings and caveats: Spike-specific TCR breadth and depth went up after people got two AZD1222 doses. Just a handful of AZD1222 recipients tested seropositive at baseline.

Assay: immunoSEQ multiplex PCR; the TCRdb copy retains only in-frame clones and omits some. The table has more than 140,000 clones, approximately 89% seen once. The specimen was peripheral blood, collected on day 0 of AZD1222 vaccination. The receptor's source is an adult in good health. The chain is built from TRBV5-4 and TRBJ1-4, with D possibly matching TRBD1 (6 bases). CDR3 in amino acids: CASSFGGQVNEKLFF. As DNA, the CDR3 is TGTGCCAGCAGCTTCGGGGGGCAGGTTAATGAAAAACTGTTTTTT.